These T cell receptor beta chains were read from a single sample in a study of shared clonotypes between healthy human individuals. Here immunoSEQ multiplex PCR was the method, and the copy in TCRdb shows in-frame clones only, minus some. The sample lists roughly 520,000 clones, roughly 95% occurring once. The sample comprised naive CD4+ T cells sorted from blood. Receptors originate from a woman younger than 45 in good health. Each CDR3 is given with its conserved first and last residue. Each record gives: D gene, CDR3 length, V gene, J gene, CDR3 protein. The D gene is left open where the match is weak.

-	13	TRBV25-1	TRBJ2-5	CASSLTGVETQYF
TRBD2	16	TRBV5-6	TRBJ2-1	CASIGLAEREYNEQFF
-	16	TRBV9	TRBJ1-3	CASSAPGASSGNTIYF
TRBD2	15	TRBV10-1	TRBJ2-1	CASSESGGGYNEQFF
-	14	TRBV11-3	TRBJ2-2	CASSSPEETGELFF
-	12	TRBV28	TRBJ1-2	CASSRTVRGYTF
-	13	TRBV10-3	TRBJ1-1	CAISGGGVTEAFF
-	18	TRBV18	TRBJ2-3	CASSPRGKGPLVTDTQYF
TRBD2	16	TRBV15	TRBJ2-2	CATSRDFGGSAGELFF
-	15	TRBV9	TRBJ2-7	CASSVRSGKSSEQYF
-	16	TRBV9	TRBJ1-2	CASSPEGKGLKYGYTF
-	15	TRBV11-2	TRBJ2-7	CASSFRGDSSYEQYF
-	20	TRBV4-1	TRBJ2-6	CASSPPGRGYAGSGANVLTF
TRBD1	14	TRBV15	TRBJ1-5	CATSQGQENQPQHF
-	14	TRBV5-1	TRBJ2-5	CASSLDGAPKTQYF
-	13	TRBV7-2	TRBJ2-7	CASSRTISYEQYF
-	15	TRBV6-1	TRBJ1-5	CASSEPSASNQPQHF
-	12	TRBV2	TRBJ1-1	CASNQGDTEAFF
-	17	TRBV7-6	TRBJ2-5	CASSSLPAGATQETQYF
-	16	TRBV12-2	TRBJ1-5	CASRSDLGPRGQPQHF
-	13	TRBV5-5	TRBJ1-1	CASSRGVLYEAFF
-	16	TRBV28	TRBJ2-1	CASRPLLSPIYNEQFF
-	13	TRBV28	-	CASKTPLSYEQYF
-	12	TRBV5-6	TRBJ1-1	CASSHRVTEAFF
-	16	TRBV6-4	TRBJ2-1	CASSDVRRELNNEQFF
-	12	TRBV11-2	TRBJ1-5	CASSFSGQPQHF
TRBD2	18	TRBV7-9	TRBJ2-3	CASSLGGLREKRTDTQYF
-	14	TRBV6-6	TRBJ1-3	CASVRERYGNTIYF
TRBD2	13	TRBV28	TRBJ2-7	CAIGTSSTYEQYF
TRBD1	15	TRBV27	TRBJ2-2	CASRRTGGNTGELFF
-	14	TRBV5-1	TRBJ2-1	CASSLTVGAGEQFF
-	15	TRBV9	TRBJ2-1	CASSRRDESYNEQFF
-	14	TRBV18	TRBJ2-3	CASSPPFPTDTQYF
-	16	TRBV2	TRBJ2-2	CASSEVPRPLPGELFF
-	12	TRBV7-3	TRBJ2-2	CASSRGTGELFF
-	17	TRBV12-5	TRBJ2-3	CASGPSVHKGSTDTQYF
TRBD2	14	TRBV5-1	TRBJ2-7	CASYHSGRADEQYF
-	17	TRBV4-1	TRBJ2-2	CASSRLAQRYGTGELFF
-	13	TRBV28	TRBJ2-7	CASSLGESYEQYF
TRBD1	18	TRBV7-2	TRBJ1-5	CASSLGGTGDPLRQPQHF